This T cell receptor beta chain was sequenced for a study of blood T cell repertoires in COVID-19. Turning to the study itself: Material from acute and convalescent COVID-19 was sourced from the United States, Italy and Spain.

The data were produced by immunoSEQ multiplex PCR, yet TCRdb's version contains in-frame clones alone and is incomplete. The sample has around 250,000 clones, 89% seen once; the top ten hold roughly 4.8%. The CDR3 covers 13 residues. Trimming pared 5 bases from V and 2 bases from J, leaving 9 bases between. CDR1 and CDR2 from the germline V gene are SGHTA and FQGTGA. The sequence was obtained from a woman aged 35 to 49 who had recovered from COVID-19. V and J are TRBV7-3 and TRBJ1-1, with a possible D match to TRBD1 (5 bases). Sequenced material: peripheral blood. The CDR3 DNA reads TGTGCCAGCAGCCAGGGTATTAACACTGAAGCTTTCTTT. It yields the protein CASSQGINTEAFF. Drawing the rest from reference TRBV7-3 and TRBJ1-1, the complete variable domain is GAGVSQTPSNKVTEKGKYVELRCDPISGHTALYWYRQSLGQGPEFLIYFQGTGAADDSGLPNDRFFAVRPEGSVSTLKIQRTERGDSAVYLCASSQGINTEAFFGQGTRLTVV.